The 3 T cell receptor beta chains listed next were all sequenced from one sample in a study of blood T cells in healthy people across ages. A second PCR, run for about 7 to 11 cycles, used a sample-barcoded 5' primer plus a J-beta primer mix. TCRdb recomputed calls from the 5' RACE reads with MiXCR, one row per CDR3 protein. The top ten clones hold approximately 40% of a sample with hundreds of thousands of distinct CDR3 sequences, approximately 59% of them seen once. The specimen was blood. Every receptor here comes from a man in his sixties in good health.

This clonotype was seen only once. This chain links TRBV18 with TRBJ2-4; possibly TRBD2 for D (6 bases). The CDR3 loop spans 15 amino acids. Germline CDR1 is KGHSH and CDR2 is LQKENI. V lost 2 bases to trimming and J lost 1 base, with 9 bases between them. The CDR3 loop is CASSPAGTAKNIQYF. In DNA form, the CDR3 reads TGTGCCAGCTCACCAGCGGGAACCGCCAAAAACATTCAGTACTTC.

The rearrangement uses TRBV7-9 and TRBJ2-2; D call uncertain. V was trimmed by 5 bases and J by 5 bases, leaving 3 bases between them. There are 11 residues in the CDR3. Germline V gene lookup returns CDR1 SEHNR and CDR2 FQNEAQ (reference sequence). The CDR3 coding sequence is TGTGCCAGCAGCGGGACCGGGGAGCTGTTTTTT. Amino acid sequence: CASSGTGELFF.

The chain links TRBV2 to TRBJ2-1; 10 nucleotides align to TRBD2. Germline V gene data show CDR1 as SNHLY and CDR2 as FYNNEI. Unmatched junction bases numbered 9, after V lost 6 bases and J lost 13 bases. The CDR3 runs 13 residues. The CDR3 DNA sequence: TGTGCCAGCAGCCTCCGATTAGCGGGGGGACAGTTCTTC. It encodes CASSLRLAGGQFF.